This is a list of T cell receptor beta chains from one sample in a study of blood T cell repertoires in COVID-19. The table came from immunoSEQ multiplex PCR; TCRdb's copy has only in-frame clones and leaves some out. This table has roughly 120,000 clones, roughly 85% appearing once. Sequences were obtained from peripheral blood. Source of these receptors: an elderly woman with COVID-19, enrolled during active disease. The conserved cysteine and the conserved F or W are not part of the CDR3 here. D genes are given only for firm matches.

TRBJ2-1 NA TRBV2 14 ASSKSRGRDLNEQF
TRBJ2-2 TRBD2 TRBV28 14 ASTPFGTSVSGELF
TRBJ1-3 TRBD1 TRBV28 12 ASSSPGGEDTIY
TRBJ1-1 NA TRBV18 12 ASSRSNGNTEAF
TRBJ2-7 TRBD1 TRBV6-6 13 ASSRDRGDWVEQY
TRBJ2-7 NA TRBV7-9 11 ASSLDSAYEQY
TRBJ2-3 TRBD2 TRBV10-3 12 AIKGAGGGDTQY
TRBJ1-1 NA TRBV2 13 ASTQLGLGGTEAF
TRBJ1-1 TRBD1 TRBV6-4 14 ASISGTGGMNTEAF
TRBJ2-1 NA TRBV10-1 16 ASMTDSSYRGGHNEQF
TRBJ1-4 NA TRBV28 11 ATQGTPDEKLF
TRBJ2-2 TRBD1 TRBV7-3 11 ASRQGPTGELF
TRBJ1-3 NA TRBV4-3 16 ASSQVTEGQFTGNTIY
TRBJ1-6 TRBD1 TRBV3-1/TRBV3-2 13 ASSQPGQGNSPLH
TRBJ2-7 NA TRBV15 13 ATSRDAGGGYEQY
TRBJ1-5 TRBD1 TRBV14 11 ASSPRTGGYQH
TRBJ1-1 TRBD1 TRBV4-3 11 ASSQTGITEAF
TRBJ2-5 TRBD2 TRBV15 14 ATSKGTSGNEETQY
TRBJ2-5 NA TRBV18 12 ASSPYGSVETQY
TRBJ1-1 NA TRBV27 13 ASRDLGGKDTEAF
TRBJ1-1 TRBD1 TRBV10-3 11 ATHTGGGTEAF
TRBJ1-1 NA TRBV6-2/TRBV6-3 11 ASSLDPRGEAF
TRBJ2-7 TRBD1 TRBV11-2 14 ASSLGGQGTPYEQY
TRBJ1-5 NA TRBV4-2 11 ASSLAGDQPQH
TRBJ1-2 TRBD1 TRBV19 13 ASTINPTGNYGYT